What follows are 16 T cell receptor beta chains derived from one specimen sequenced in a study of cytomegalovirus exposure and HLA in healthy donors. Both 60 Vbeta primers and 13 Jbeta primers went into the PCR. The table came from immunoSEQ multiplex PCR; TCRdb's copy has only in-frame clones and leaves some out. The sample has under 200,000 clones, roughly an eighth seen once. The sequenced material came from PBMCs. All receptors come from a man aged 45-65 years in good health and CMV-seropositive.

J is TRBJ2-1 and V is TRBV29-1, with TRBD2 matching over 9 bases. The CDR3 length is 18 residues. V dropped 4 bases and J dropped 0; count of bases not matched to a gene: 13. CDR1 is SQVTM and CDR2 is ANQGSEA in the germline V gene. CDR3 region: CSVGGTAGGRSSYNEQFF. The CDR3 bases are TGCAGCGTTGGAGGGACAGCGGGGGGCCGCAGCTCCTACAATGAGCAGTTCTTC.

This rearrangement joins TRBV20-1 to TRBJ1-2, with 9 bases aligning to TRBD1. The germline gives CDR1 DFQATT, CDR2 SNEGSKA (reference sequence). V was pared by 8 bases and J by 6 bases, with 4 bases of the junction left unmatched. The CDR3 runs 11 residues. CDR3 loop: CSKGTGNGYTF. The CDR3 coding sequence is TGCAGTAAGGGGACAGGGAATGGCTACACCTTC.

The V call is TRBV5-4, the J call TRBJ1-1; 10 positions match TRBD1. CDR1 SGHNT and CDR2 YYREEE come from the germline V gene (reference sequence). The junction had 5 bases not matched to a gene; V was cut back by 3 bases and J by 3 bases. CDR3 size: 15 residues. The CDR3 DNA reads as TGTGCCAGCAGCTCCCAGACAGGGGGCGACACTGAAGCTTTCTTT. As protein: CASSSQTGGDTEAFF.

This chain connects TRBV19 to TRBJ2-7; no reliable D call. The germline CDR1 and CDR2 sequences are LNHDA and SQIVND (reference sequence). CDR3 length: 13 residues. V was shortened by 5 bases and J by 0 bases, with 8 bases between the two germline ends. The CDR3 loop is CASSRESSYEQYF. CDR3 bases: TGTGCCAGTAGTCGCGAAAGCTCCTACGAGCAGTACTTC.

This chain connects TRBV7-8 to TRBJ1-5; D gene uncertain. Germline V gene lookup returns CDR1 SGHVS and CDR2 FQNEAQ. The CDR3 runs to 15 residues. V lost 3 bases to trimming and J lost 0 bases, with 9 bases between them. DNA for the CDR3: TGTGCCAGCAGCTTTGACGGACTTAGCAATCAGCCCCAGCATTTT. Encoded protein: CASSFDGLSNQPQHF.

The chain uses TRBV5-1 and TRBJ1-2; D possibly corresponds to TRBD1 (6 bases). The CDR3 spans 16 residues. V lost 2 bases and J 7 bases, leaving 21 bases between the germline ends. Germline V CDR1 and CDR2: SGHRS, YFSETQ. Here the CDR3 DNA reads TGCGCCAGCAGCTTAAGGACAGCTTCTCAAGAGGGTGGCTACACCTTC. Protein product: CASSLRTASQEGGYTF.

The table lists this clone with a few counts. The chain couples TRBV28 to TRBJ1-3; D is perhaps TRBD1 (6 bases). Per germline, CDR1 MDHEN and CDR2 SYDVKM. Trimming pared 7 bases from V and 0 bases from J, leaving 19 bases between. The CDR3 covers 17 residues. CDR3 loop: CASTSPPGASSGNTIYF. Here the CDR3 DNA reads TGTGCCAGCACCTCCCCCCCAGGGGCGTCCTCTGGAAACACCATATATTTT.

There are a few counts of this clone. The genes are TRBV5-1 and TRBJ2-2; the match to TRBD1 covers 10 bases. The length of the CDR3 is 16 residues. Germline V gene data show CDR1 as SGHRS and CDR2 as YFSETQ. V lost 7 bases and J lost 0; bases outside the gene matches: 6. The CDR3 loop is CASFGQGGANTGELFF. CDR3 sequence (DNA): TGCGCCAGCTTTGGACAGGGGGGGGCGAACACCGGGGAGCTGTTTTTT.

This clone was found a few times. The rearrangement links TRBV7-6 to TRBJ1-4; maybe TRBD1 (5 bases). The CDR3 spans 15 residues. Germline CDR1 SGHVS, CDR2 FNYEAQ. The ends were cut back, 4 bases at V and 7 bases at J, with 16 bases in the middle. CDR3 protein: CASSSTGGTGEKLFF. The CDR3 bases are TGTGCCAGCAGCTCAACGGGGGGTACGGGTGAAAAACTGTTTTTT.

On this clone: One junction end does not reproduce the germline sequence, and a read error may be involved. The V call is TRBV5-4, the J call TRBJ2-2; 13 positions agree with TRBD2. The CDR3 length is 16 residues. Germline V gives CDR1 SGHNT, CDR2 YYREEE (reference sequence). The CDR3 sequence is CASSLGLAGGTGKLFF. CDR3 nucleotides: TGTGCCAGCAGCTTGGGACTAGCGGGGGGAACCGGGAAGCTGTTTTTT.

This clone was detected only a few times. The chain joins TRBV5-1 to TRBJ2-5, with D possibly TRBD2 on 7 matching bases. Germline V lookup: CDR1 SGHRS, CDR2 YFSETQ. CDR3 length: 16 residues. Trimming removed 4 bases at V and 5 bases at J, with 21 bases between. The CDR3 nucleotides read TGCGCCAGCAGCCCCCGGGAGGCGGGGGCCGGGGAGACCCAGTACTTC. Protein product: CASSPREAGAGETQYF.

This chain uses TRBV28 with TRBJ2-5; 8 bases align to TRBD2. Germline CDR1 MDHEN, CDR2 SYDVKM. The CDR3 totals 15 residues. The trim removed 2 bases at V and 5 bases at J, leaving 7 bases unmatched. The CDR3 spells CASSLAGGSQETQYF. For the CDR3, the DNA is TGTGCCAGCAGTTTAGCGGGGGGAAGTCAGGAGACCCAGTACTTC.

A few counts support this clone. The chain employs TRBV10-3 and TRBJ1-1, with 9 bases that match TRBD1. The CDR3 spans 12 residues. Germline CDR1 is ENHRY and CDR2 is SYGVKD. V shed 10 bases and J 1 base; nucleotides not matched to a gene: 1. CDR3 bases: TGTGCCAACAGGGGGCAGAACACTGAAGCTTTCTTT. Residues: CANRGQNTEAFF.

This clone showed up many times. The rearrangement uses TRBV13 and TRBJ2-3; D remains unclear. The V gene lost 6 bases and the J gene lost 7 bases, with 14 bases spanning the gap. The CDR3 consists of 13 residues. The germline V gene encodes CDR1 PRHDT and CDR2 FYEKMQ (reference sequence). CDR3 sequence (DNA): TGTGCCAGCAGTGCTTTTGGCGGTAATACGCAGTATTTT. Amino acids: CASSAFGGNTQYF.

This clone was detected only a few times. J is TRBJ1-2 and V is TRBV27; no definite D call. This CDR3 comprises 15 residues. Trimming left V 6 bases short and J 2 bases short, with 16 bases between. Germline lookup yields CDR1 MNHEY and CDR2 SMNVEV (reference sequence). The CDR3 nucleotides are TGTGCCAGCAGCCTTCGGGAGGGTGGGAACTATGGCTACACCTTC. Translating gives CASSLREGGNYGYTF.

The V gene is TRBV5-6, the J gene TRBJ1-2; D possibly corresponds to TRBD1 (5 bases). Germline assignment: CDR1 SGHDT and CDR2 YYEEEE. The CDR3 has 15 amino acids. The V gene lost 0 bases and the J gene lost 4 bases, with 13 bases spanning the gap. This CDR3 reads CASSLVVGGTYGYTF. Here the CDR3 DNA reads TGTGCCAGCAGCTTGGTAGTCGGGGGGACCTATGGCTACACCTTC. Full variable domain (missing parts from reference TRBV5-6 and TRBJ1-2): DAGVTQSPTHLIKTRGQQVTLRCSPKSGHDTVSWYQQALGQGPQFIFQYYEEEERQRGNFPDRFSGHQFPNYSSELNVNALLLGDSALYLCASSLVVGGTYGYTFGSGTRLTVV.